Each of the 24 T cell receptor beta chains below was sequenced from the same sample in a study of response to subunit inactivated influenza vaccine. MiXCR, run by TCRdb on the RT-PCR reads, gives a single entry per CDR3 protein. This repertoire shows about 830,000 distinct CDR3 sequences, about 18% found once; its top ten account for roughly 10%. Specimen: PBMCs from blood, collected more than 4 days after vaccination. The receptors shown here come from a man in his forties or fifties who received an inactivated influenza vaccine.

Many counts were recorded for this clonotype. CDR3 bases: TGTGCCAGCAGCACAGGGGGCGAACAGCCCCAGCATTTT. Protein sequence: CASSTGGEQPQHF. The chain combines TRBV7-9 with TRBJ1-5, with TRBD1 matching 9 bases. The CDR3 is 13 residues long. V shed 5 bases and J 7 bases; nucleotides not matched to a gene: 3. CDR1 SEHNR and CDR2 FQNEAQ come from the germline V gene (reference sequence).

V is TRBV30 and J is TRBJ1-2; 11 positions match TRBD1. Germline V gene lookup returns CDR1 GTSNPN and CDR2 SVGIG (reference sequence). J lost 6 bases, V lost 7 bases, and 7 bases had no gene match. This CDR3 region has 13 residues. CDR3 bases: TGTGCCTCGGACAGGGGGCGACGGCATGGCTACACCTTC. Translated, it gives CASDRGRRHGYTF.

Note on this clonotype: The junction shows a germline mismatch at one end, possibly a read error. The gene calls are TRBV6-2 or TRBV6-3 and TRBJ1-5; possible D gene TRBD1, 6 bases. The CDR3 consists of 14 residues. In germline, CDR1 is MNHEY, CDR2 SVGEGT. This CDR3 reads CPSRITGNDQPQHF. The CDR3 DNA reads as TGTCCCAGCAGGATTACAGGGAACGATCAGCCCCAGCATTTT.

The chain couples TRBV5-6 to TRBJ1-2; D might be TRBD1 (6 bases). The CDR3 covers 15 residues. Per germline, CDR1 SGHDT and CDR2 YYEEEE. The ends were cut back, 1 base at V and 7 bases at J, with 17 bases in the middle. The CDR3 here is CASSLQSGGVSGYTF. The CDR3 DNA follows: TGTGCCAGCAGCTTGCAATCTGGGGGCGTATCTGGCTACACCTTC.

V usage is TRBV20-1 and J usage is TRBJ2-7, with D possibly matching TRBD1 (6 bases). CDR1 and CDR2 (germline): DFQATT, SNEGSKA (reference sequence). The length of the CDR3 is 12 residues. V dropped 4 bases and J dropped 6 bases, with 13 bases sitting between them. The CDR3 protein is CSATRQETEQYF. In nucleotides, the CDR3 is TGCAGTGCTACCAGACAGGAAACCGAGCAGTACTTC.

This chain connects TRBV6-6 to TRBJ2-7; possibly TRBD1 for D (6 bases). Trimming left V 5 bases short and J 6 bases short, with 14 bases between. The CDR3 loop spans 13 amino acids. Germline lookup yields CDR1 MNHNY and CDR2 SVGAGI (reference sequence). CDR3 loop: CASSPGVIFEQYF. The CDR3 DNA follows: TGTGCCAGCAGTCCAGGGGTTATTTTCGAGCAGTACTTC.

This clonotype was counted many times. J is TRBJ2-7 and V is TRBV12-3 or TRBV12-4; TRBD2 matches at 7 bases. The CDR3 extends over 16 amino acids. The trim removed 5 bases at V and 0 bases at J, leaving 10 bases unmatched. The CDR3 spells CASSPWPRGDSYEQYF. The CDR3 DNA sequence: TGTGCCAGCAGTCCCTGGCCACGGGGGGACTCCTACGAGCAGTACTTC.

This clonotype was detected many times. CDR3 DNA sequence: TGTGCCAGCAGCTTAGGGCTAGCGGACAACACCGGGGAGCTGTTTTTT. The encoded protein is CASSLGLADNTGELFF. The chain combines TRBV5-5 with TRBJ2-2, with 7 nucleotides matching TRBD2. Germline-derived CDR1 and CDR2 are SGHKS and YYEKEE (reference sequence). V gave up 2 bases and J gave up 2 bases; unmatched junction bases: 6. This CDR3 is built from 16 residues.

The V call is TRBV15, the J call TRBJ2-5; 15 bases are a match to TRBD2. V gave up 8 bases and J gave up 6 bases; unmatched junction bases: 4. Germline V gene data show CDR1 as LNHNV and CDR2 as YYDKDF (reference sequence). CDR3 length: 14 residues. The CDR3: CATGLAGGLKTQYF. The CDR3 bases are TGTGCCACCGGACTAGCGGGAGGGCTTAAGACCCAGTACTTC.

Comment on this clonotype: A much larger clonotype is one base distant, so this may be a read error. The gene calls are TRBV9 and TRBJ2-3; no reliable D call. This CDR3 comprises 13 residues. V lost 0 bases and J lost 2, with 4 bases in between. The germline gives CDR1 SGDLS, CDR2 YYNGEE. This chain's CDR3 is CASSVVNTDTQYF. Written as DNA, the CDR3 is TGTGCCAGCAGCGTAGTGAACACAGATACGCAGTATTTT.

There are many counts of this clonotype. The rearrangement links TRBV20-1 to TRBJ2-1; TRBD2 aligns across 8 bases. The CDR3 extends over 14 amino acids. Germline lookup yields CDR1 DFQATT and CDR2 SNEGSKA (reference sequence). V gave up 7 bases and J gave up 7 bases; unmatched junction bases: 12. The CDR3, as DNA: TGCAGTGGACGGGCGCGGGAGGTTCTGAATGAGCAGTTCTTC. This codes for CSGRAREVLNEQFF.

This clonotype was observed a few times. The CDR3 DNA reads as TGCAGTGCCGGGAGCTCCTACAATGAGCAGTTCTTC. The encoded protein is CSAGSSYNEQFF. The chain employs TRBV20-1 and TRBJ2-1; TRBD2 is a possible D gene (6 bases). Germline V CDR1 and CDR2: DFQATT, SNEGSKA (reference sequence). The CDR3 contains 12 residues. V lost 6 bases and J lost 0, with 6 bases in between.

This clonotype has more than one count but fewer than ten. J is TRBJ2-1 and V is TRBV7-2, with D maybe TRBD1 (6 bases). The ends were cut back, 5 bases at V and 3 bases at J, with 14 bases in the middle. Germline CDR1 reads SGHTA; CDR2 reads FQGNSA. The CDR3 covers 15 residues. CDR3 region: CASSVPGQHYNEQFF. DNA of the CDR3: TGTGCCAGCAGCGTACCCGGACAGCACTACAATGAGCAGTTCTTC.

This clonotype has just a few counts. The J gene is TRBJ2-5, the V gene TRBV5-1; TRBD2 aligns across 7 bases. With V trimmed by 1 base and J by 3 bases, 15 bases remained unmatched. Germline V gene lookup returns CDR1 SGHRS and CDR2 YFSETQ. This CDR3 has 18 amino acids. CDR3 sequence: CASSLIPFGRPGEETQYF. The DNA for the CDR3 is TGCGCCAGCAGCTTGATTCCTTTCGGGAGGCCGGGGGAAGAGACCCAGTACTTC.

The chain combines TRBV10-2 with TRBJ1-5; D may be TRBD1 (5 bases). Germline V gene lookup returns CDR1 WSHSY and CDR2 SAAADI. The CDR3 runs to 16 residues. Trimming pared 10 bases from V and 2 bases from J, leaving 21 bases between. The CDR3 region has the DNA TGCGCCACCAACCGCGCGGGGCTGGGTGGCAATCAGCCCCAGCATTTT. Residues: CATNRAGLGGNQPQHF.

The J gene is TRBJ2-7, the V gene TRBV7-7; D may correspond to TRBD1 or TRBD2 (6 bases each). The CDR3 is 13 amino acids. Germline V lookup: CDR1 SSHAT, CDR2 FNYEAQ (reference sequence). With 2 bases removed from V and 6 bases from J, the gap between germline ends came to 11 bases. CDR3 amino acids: CASSLSEGGEQYF. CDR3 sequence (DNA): TGTGCCAGCAGCTTATCCGAGGGGGGCGAGCAGTACTTC.

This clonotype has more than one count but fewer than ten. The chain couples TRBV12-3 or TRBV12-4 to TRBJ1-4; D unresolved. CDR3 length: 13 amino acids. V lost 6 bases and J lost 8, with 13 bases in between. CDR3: CASSLTTREKLFF. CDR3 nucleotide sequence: TGTGCCAGCAGCCTAACCACCCGGGAAAAACTGTTTTTT.

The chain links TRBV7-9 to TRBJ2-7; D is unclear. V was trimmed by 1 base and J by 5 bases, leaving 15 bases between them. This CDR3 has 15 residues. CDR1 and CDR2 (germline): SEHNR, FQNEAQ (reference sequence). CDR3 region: CASSLGLSFADEQYF. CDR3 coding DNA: TGTGCCAGCAGCTTAGGGCTCAGCTTTGCTGACGAGCAGTACTTC. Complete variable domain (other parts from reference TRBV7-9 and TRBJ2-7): DTGVSQNPRHKITKRGQNVTFRCDPISEHNRLYWYRQTLGQGPEFLTYFQNEAQLEKSRLLSDRFSAERPKGSFSTLEIQRTEQGDSAMYLCASSLGLSFADEQYFGPGTRLTVT.

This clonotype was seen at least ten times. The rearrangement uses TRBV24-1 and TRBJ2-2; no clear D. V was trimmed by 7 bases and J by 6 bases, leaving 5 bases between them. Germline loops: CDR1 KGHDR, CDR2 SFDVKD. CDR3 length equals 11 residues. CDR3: CATSLSGELFF. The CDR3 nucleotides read TGTGCCACCAGCCTGTCCGGGGAGCTGTTTTTT.

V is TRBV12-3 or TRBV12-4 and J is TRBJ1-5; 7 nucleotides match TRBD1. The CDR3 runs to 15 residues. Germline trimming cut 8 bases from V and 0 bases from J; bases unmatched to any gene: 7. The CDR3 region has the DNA TGTGCCAGCCGAAAGACAGGGATTAGCAATCAGCCCCAGCATTTT. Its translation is CASRKTGISNQPQHF.

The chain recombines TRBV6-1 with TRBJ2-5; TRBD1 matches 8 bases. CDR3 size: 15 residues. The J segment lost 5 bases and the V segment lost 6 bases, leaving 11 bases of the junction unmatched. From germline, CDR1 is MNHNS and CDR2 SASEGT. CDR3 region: CASRSGQGHWETQYF. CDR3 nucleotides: TGTGCCAGCAGGAGCGGACAGGGCCACTGGGAGACCCAGTACTTC.

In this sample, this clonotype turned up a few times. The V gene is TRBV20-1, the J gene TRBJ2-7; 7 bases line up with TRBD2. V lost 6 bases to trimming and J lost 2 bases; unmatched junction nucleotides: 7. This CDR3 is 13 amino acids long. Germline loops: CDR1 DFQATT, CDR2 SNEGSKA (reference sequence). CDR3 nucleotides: TGCAGTGCGAGCAGCGGGAAAACCTACGAGCAGTACTTC. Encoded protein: CSASSGKTYEQYF.

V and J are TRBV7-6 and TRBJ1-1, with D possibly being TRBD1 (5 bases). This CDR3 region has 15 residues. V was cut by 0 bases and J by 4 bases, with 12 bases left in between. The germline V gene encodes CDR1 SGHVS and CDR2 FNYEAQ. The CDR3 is CASSLAFQGGTEAFF. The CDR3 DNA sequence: TGTGCCAGCAGCTTAGCATTTCAGGGTGGCACTGAAGCTTTCTTT.

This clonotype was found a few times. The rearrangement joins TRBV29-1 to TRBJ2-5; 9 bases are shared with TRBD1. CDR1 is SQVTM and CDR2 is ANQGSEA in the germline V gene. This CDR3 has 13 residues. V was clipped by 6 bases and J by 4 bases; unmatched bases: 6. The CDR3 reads CSVQGAGTETQYF. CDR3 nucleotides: TGCAGCGTACAGGGGGCCGGGACAGAGACCCAGTACTTC.